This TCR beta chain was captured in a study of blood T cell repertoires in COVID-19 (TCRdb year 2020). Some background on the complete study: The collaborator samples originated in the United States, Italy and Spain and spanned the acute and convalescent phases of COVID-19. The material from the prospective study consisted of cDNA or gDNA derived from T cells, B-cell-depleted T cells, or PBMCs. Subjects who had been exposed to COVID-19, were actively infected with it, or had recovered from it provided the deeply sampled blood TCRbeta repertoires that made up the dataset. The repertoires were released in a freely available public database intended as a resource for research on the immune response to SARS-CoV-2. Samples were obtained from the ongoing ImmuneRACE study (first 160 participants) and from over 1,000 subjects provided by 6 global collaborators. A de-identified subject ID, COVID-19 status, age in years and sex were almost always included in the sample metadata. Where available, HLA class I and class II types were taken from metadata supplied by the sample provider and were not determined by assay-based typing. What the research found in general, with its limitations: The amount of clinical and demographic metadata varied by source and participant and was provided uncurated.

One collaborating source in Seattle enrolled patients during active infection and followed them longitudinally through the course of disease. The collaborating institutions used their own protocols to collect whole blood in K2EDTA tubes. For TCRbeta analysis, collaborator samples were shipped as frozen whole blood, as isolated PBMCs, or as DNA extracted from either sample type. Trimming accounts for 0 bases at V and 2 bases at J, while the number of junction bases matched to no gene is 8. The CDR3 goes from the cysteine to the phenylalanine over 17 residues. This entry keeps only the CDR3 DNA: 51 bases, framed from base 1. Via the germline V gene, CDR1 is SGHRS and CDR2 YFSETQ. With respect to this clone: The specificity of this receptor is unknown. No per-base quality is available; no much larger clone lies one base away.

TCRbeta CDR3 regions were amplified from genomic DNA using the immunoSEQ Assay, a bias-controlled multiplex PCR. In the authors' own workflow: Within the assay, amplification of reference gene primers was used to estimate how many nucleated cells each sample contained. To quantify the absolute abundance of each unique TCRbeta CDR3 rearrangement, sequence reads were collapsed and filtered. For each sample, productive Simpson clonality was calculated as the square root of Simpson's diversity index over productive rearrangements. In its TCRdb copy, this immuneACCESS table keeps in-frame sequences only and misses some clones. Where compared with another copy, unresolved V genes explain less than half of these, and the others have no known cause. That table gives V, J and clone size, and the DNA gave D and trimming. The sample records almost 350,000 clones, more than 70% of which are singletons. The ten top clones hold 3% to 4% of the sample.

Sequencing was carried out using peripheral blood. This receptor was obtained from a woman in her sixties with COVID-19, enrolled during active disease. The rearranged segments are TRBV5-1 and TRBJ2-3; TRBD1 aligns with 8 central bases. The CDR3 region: CASSLEDRATITDTQYF. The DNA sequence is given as TGCGCCAGCAGCTTGGAGGACAGGGCAACCATCACAGATACGCAGTATTTT.